The following is a T cell receptor (beta chain) sequence with its context. The antigen is undetermined. Naive CD8 cells lacked CD45RO and underwent positive selection for CCR7, leaving out terminally differentiated effector memory CD45RA+ cells. Only in-frame clones appear in the TCRdb table, and some are missing; sequencing was by immunoSEQ multiplex PCR. The sample has about 680,000 clones; 92% are singletons. The sample is drawn from a study of shared clonotypes between healthy human individuals. Germline assignment: CDR1 SGHVS and CDR2 FQNEAQ. J lost 3 bases, V lost 5 bases, and 9 bases had no gene match. The CDR3 spans 16 residues. Study findings and constraints: Memory subsets generally showed smaller estimated richness than naive subsets did.

The chain has TRBV7-8 and TRBJ2-7, with 11 bases fitting TRBD2. The receptor was isolated from a man between 25 and 39 years old in good health. The sample comprised naive CD8+ T cells sorted from blood. The DNA of the CDR3 is TGTGCCAGCAGCCCAGGGACTAGCGGTAGAATCTACGAGCAGTACTTC. Its protein product is CASSPGTSGRIYEQYF.